The text below deals with one T cell receptor beta chain. Its antigen is not known. This entry comes from a study of T-cell reconstitution after alpha-beta-depleted transplantation in children. General study findings and limits: Newly generated T cells supplied most T-cell counts and diversity one year post-transplant.

V was trimmed by 3 bases and J by 0 bases, leaving 9 bases between them. CDR3 length: 15 residues. Unique molecular identifiers were incorporated into the prepared TCRbeta library. Using its own MiXCR run on the PCR reads, TCRdb lists one record per CDR3 protein. The data hold 540,000 or so distinct CDR3 sequences, with roughly 24% observed a single time. The rearrangement uses TRBV12-3 or TRBV12-4 and TRBJ2-4; D may correspond to TRBD1 or TRBD2 (5 bases each). Sample: PBMCs, mostly from graft donor cells, taken 360 days after TCRalphabeta/CD19-depleted stem cell transplant. The TCR originated in a boy under two years old who had a stem cell transplant for acute myeloid leukemia, so the T cells may come from the graft donor. The CDR3 region is CASSFVGVAKNIQYF. The DNA of the CDR3 is TGTGCCAGCAGTTTTGTGGGGGTAGCCAAAAACATTCAGTACTTC.